This TCR beta chain was recorded in a study of T-cell reconstitution after alpha-beta-depleted transplantation in children. This sample's TCRbeta library carried unique molecular identifier barcodes. TCRdb analysed the PCR reads with MiXCR anew, one entry per CDR3 protein. The sample lists 800,000 to 1,000,000 distinct CDR3 sequences; about 30% were seen once. General study results and limits: The origin of alpha-beta T cells about two months after transplant was reportedly several hundred expanded graft clones. At day 60, the high TCRbeta diversity found in some patients originated from recipient T cells and thymic progenitors that had survived. After one year, T-cell counts and TCRbeta diversity mostly came from new T cells.

Notes on this clonotype: Its antigen is undetermined.

CDR3 size: 13 residues. The V segment lost 6 bases and the J segment 10 bases; nucleotides outside the gene matches: 7. The germline CDR1 and CDR2 sequences are MNHNY and SVGAGI (reference sequence). The source is a boy under two years old who had a stem cell transplant for SCID, so the T cells may come from the graft donor. The chain employs TRBV6-6 and TRBJ1-5; 9 bases agree with TRBD1. The sample in question was PBMCs, mostly from graft donor cells, obtained 360 days after TCRalphabeta/CD19-depleted stem cell transplant. CDR3 nucleotide sequence: TGTGCCAGCAGGAAGGGACAGGGCAGCCCCCAGCATTTT. Its protein is CASRKGQGSPQHF.